This T cell receptor (beta chain) was sequenced in a study (dated by TCRdb to 2016 to 2017). About the investigation overall: The origins of HIV persistence were investigated in individuals who naturally controlled HIV infection.

V ends up 4 bases short and J 4 bases short, with an unmatched junction base count of 11. CDR1 and CDR2, looked up from the germline V gene, are SGHDT and YYEEEE. Counted from cysteine to phenylalanine, this CDR3 has 17 amino acids. The sequence is cut down to CDR3 DNA, 51 bases in frame from base 1. This clonotype has a handful of counts. Its antigen is currently not known. No much larger clone exists at a distance of one base, and base qualities are not known. The method behind the library was 5' RACE. Sequencer: Illumina HiSeq 2000. The raw public data were reprocessed by TCRdb itself: fastp quality trimming at Q25, MiXCR clonotype calling, in-frame beta chains only. When rows share a CDR3 protein, they turn into one entry using the most common DNA and genes. The table for this sample lists about 250 distinct CDR3 sequences; about 28% of them were counted only once. The leading ten clones occupy 27% of the sample.

The sample taken for sequencing was total memory T cells from blood PBMCs. Interpreted using the paper, the cell subset or site label stands for: transitional memory CD4+ T cells. This TCR was recovered from a male donor with HIV. The receptor chain draws on TRBV5-6 and TRBJ2-1, with TRBD2 matching 10 junction bases. The nucleotide sequence is TGTGCCAGCAGCCCAAATCCCGGACTAGCGGCTTACAATGAGCAGTTCTTC. This codes for CASSPNPGLAAYNEQFF. Where the CDR3 stops, the reference TRBV5-6 and TRBJ2-1 genes take over; the full variable domain is DAGVTQSPTHLIKTRGQQVTLRCSPKSGHDTVSWYQQALGQGPQFIFQYYEEEERQRGNFPDRFSGHQFPNYSSELNVNALLLGDSALYLCASSPNPGLAAYNEQFFGPGTRLTVL.